This TCR beta chain emerged from a study of early T cells in non-severe SARS-CoV-2 infection. The germline V gene encodes CDR1 KGHSH and CDR2 LQKENI. The CDR3 is made up of 15 amino acids. Trimming stripped 2 bases from V and 3 bases from J, with 13 bases between. MiXCR, run by TCRdb on the 5' RACE reads, gives a single entry per CDR3 protein. The repertoire holds about 85,000 distinct CDR3 sequences, with 13% to 15% as singletons. The gene calls are TRBV18 and TRBJ1-2; perhaps TRBD1 as D (6 bases). The sequence was collected from an adult who was a healthcare worker with PCR-confirmed SARS-CoV-2 infection or an uninfected control (not recorded which). The sample comprised whole blood. CDR3 loop: CASSPTGQEHYGYTF. DNA for the CDR3: TGTGCCAGCTCACCAACGGGACAAGAACACTATGGCTACACCTTC. The entire variable domain, with the rest obtained from reference TRBV18 and TRBJ1-2, is as follows: NAGVMQNPRHLVRRRGQEARLRCSPMKGHSHVYWYRQLPEEGLKFMVYLQKENIIDESGMPKERFSAEFPKEGPSILRIQQVVRGDSAAYFCASSPTGQEHYGYTFGSGTRLTVV.